This T cell receptor (beta chain) was captured by sequencing in a study of T cells after posttransplantation cyclophosphamide. About this clone itself: Its target is unknown.

CDR1 is SEHNR and CDR2 is FQNEAQ in the germline V gene (reference sequence). This CDR3 region has 16 residues. V lost 5 bases to trimming and J lost 3 bases; unmatched junction nucleotides: 10. General study findings and limits: Later post-transplant blood repertoires were often dominated by donor CD8+ memory clones. After PTCy, TRB diversity resembled that of CNI/methotrexate controls. Skin or GI-infiltrating T cells shared few TRB sequences with blood.

The protocol was immunoSEQ multiplex PCR, while the TCRdb copy is restricted to in-frame clones and leaves out a portion. Of around 47,000 clones listed, 85% to 95% are singletons. The sequence was obtained from a woman between 25 and 40 years old in good health and a related stem cell transplant donor. J is TRBJ1-2 and V is TRBV7-9; 9 nucleotides agree with TRBD1. Sequencing was carried out using PBMCs. Here the CDR3 DNA reads TGTGCCAGCAGCCCCCCCCCGACAGGGGGTGACTATGGCTACACCTTC. Translating it yields CASSPPPTGGDYGYTF.